The present entry profiles one TCR beta chain with its context. Its antigen is as yet unknown. This CDR3 is built from 14 residues. Germline values: CDR1 MNHNY, CDR2 SVGAGI (reference sequence). V was shortened by 7 bases and J by 1 base, with 13 bases between the two germline ends. Sequencing used immunoSEQ multiplex PCR; TCRdb keeps in-frame clones, though not all of them. The table shows 25,000 to 35,000 clones, with around 73% occurring only once. These data come from a study of radiotherapy plus CTLA-4 blockade in lung cancer. Whole-study context: Patients showed objective responses in approximately 17% of cases and disease control in roughly 34%. Study-wide results and limits: Early blood T cell clone dynamics reportedly forecast response best, with interferon-beta. After treatment with radiotherapy plus ipilimumab, TCR clones that came from the tumor expanded in blood.

Ipilimumab-mediated CTLA-4 blockade plus focal radiation was given to patients having chemo-refractory metastatic non-small-cell lung cancer. This sequence was found in a human donor with non-small cell lung cancer who had stable disease on radiotherapy plus ipilimumab. This sample comprised peripheral blood, obtained from a patient treated with radiotherapy plus ipilimumab. The rearrangement uses TRBV6-6 and TRBJ1-1; tentatively, D is TRBD1 (5 bases). The chain's CDR3 is CASNDWGGNTEAFF. The CDR3 region has the DNA TGTGCCAGCAACGATTGGGGGGGGAACACTGAAGCTTTCTTT.